These 29 T cell receptor beta chains were all obtained from the same sample, sequenced in a study of blood T cell repertoires in COVID-19. The assay was immunoSEQ multiplex PCR, and TCRdb's table has in-frame clones only and misses some. The table records about 110,000 clones, around 83% of them present only once. The sample taken for sequencing was peripheral blood. Receptors originate from an elderly woman with active or convalescent COVID-19.

J is TRBJ2-3 and V is TRBV5-6, with TRBD2 matching 8 bases. Germline trimming cut 2 bases from V and 2 bases from J; bases unmatched to any gene: 4. Germline V gene data show CDR1 as SGHDT and CDR2 as YYEEEE. The CDR3 is 15 residues long. CDR3 protein: CASSFAGGSTDTQYF. For the CDR3, the DNA is TGTGCCAGCAGCTTCGCGGGGGGCTCCACAGATACGCAGTATTTT.

The sample holds a few counts of this clone. The rearrangement uses TRBV3-1 (or the pseudogene TRBV3-2) and TRBJ2-7; TRBD2 might be the D (6 bases). Germline CDR1 LGHDT, CDR2 YNNKEL (reference sequence). V was shortened by 8 bases and J by 5 bases, with 16 bases between the two germline ends. The CDR3 consists of 13 residues. CDR3 bases: TGTGCCAGCGCGGAGGGCACCCCCCACGAGCAGTACTTC. This sequence encodes CASAEGTPHEQYF.

The chain joins TRBV21-1 to TRBJ2-1; no DNA check was done on the table's D call, TRBD2. TRBV21-1 is noted as a pseudogene. The CDR3 is made up of 16 amino acids. CDR3 coding DNA: TGTGCCAGCAGCCTTTTCGGGAGGGTCTCCTACAATGAGCAGTTCTTC. Translated, it gives CASSLFGRVSYNEQFF.

J is TRBJ2-6 and V is TRBV28; 8 bases are shared with TRBD2. The V gene end was trimmed by 2 bases and the J gene end by 0 bases; junction bases not matched to a gene: 3. Germline CDR1 and CDR2: MDHEN and SYDVKM. This CDR3 contains 17 residues. The CDR3 loop is CASSLTSGASGANVLTF. The CDR3 DNA follows: TGTGCCAGCAGTTTAACTAGCGGCGCCTCTGGGGCCAACGTCCTGACTTTC.

J is TRBJ2-1 and V is TRBV18; possibly TRBD2 for D (6 bases). CDR1 KGHSH and CDR2 LQKENI come from the germline V gene. The CDR3 is 12 amino acids. Deletions cut 6 bases from V and 12 bases from J, with 15 bases between. DNA for the CDR3: TGTGCCAGCTCCTCAGGTAATAGCGGGCAGTTCTTC. Amino acids: CASSSGNSGQFF. Looking up the rest from reference TRBV18 and TRBJ2-1 gives the full variable domain: NAGVMQNPRHLVRRRGQEARLRCSPMKGHSHVYWYRQLPEEGLKFMVYLQKENIIDESGMPKERFSAEFPKEGPSILRIQQVVRGDSAAYFCASSSGNSGQFFGPGTRLTVL.

The chain links TRBV27 to TRBJ1-2; a possible D gene is TRBD1 (6 bases). CDR3 size: 15 residues. V was trimmed by 2 bases and J by 5 bases, leaving 15 bases between them. The germline V gene encodes CDR1 MNHEY and CDR2 SMNVEV (reference sequence). The CDR3 sequence: CASSLSFIGGYGYTF. Written as DNA, the CDR3 is TGTGCCAGCAGTTTAAGTTTCATAGGGGGTTATGGCTACACCTTC.

This clone was picked up one time. This rearrangement joins TRBV14 to TRBJ2-5; maybe TRBD2 (6 bases). Germline lookup yields CDR1 SGHDN and CDR2 FVKESK. The V gene lost 4 bases and the J gene lost 0 bases, with 18 bases spanning the gap. The CDR3 is made up of 17 amino acids. The CDR3 protein is CASSPQVRGRYQETQYF. In nucleotides, the CDR3 is TGTGCCAGCAGCCCCCAAGTCCGGGGGAGGTACCAAGAGACCCAGTACTTC.

This rearrangement joins TRBV10-3 to TRBJ2-7; 10 positions match TRBD1. Germline-derived CDR1 and CDR2 are ENHRY and SYGVKD. The V gene end was trimmed by 6 bases and the J gene end by 5 bases; junction bases not matched to a gene: 10. The CDR3 is 15 amino acids. The CDR3 DNA reads as TGTGCCATCAGCCCCCGGACAGGGGGGGGCCACGAGCAGTACTTC. It translates to CAISPRTGGGHEQYF.

This rearrangement joins TRBV7-6 to TRBJ2-2; the match to TRBD2 covers 9 bases. Germline-derived CDR1 and CDR2 are SGHVS and FNYEAQ. V lost 5 bases and J lost 3; bases outside the gene matches: 10. The CDR3 is 17 amino acids. CDR3 region: CASSPQSTSGYTGELFF. The DNA of the CDR3 is TGTGCCAGCAGCCCCCAATCGACTAGCGGATACACCGGGGAGCTGTTTTTT.

This chain links TRBV5-5 with TRBJ1-2; D may be TRBD1 (5 bases). The V gene's germline CDR1 is SGHKS and CDR2 YYEKEE (reference sequence). This CDR3 has 14 amino acids. Trimming pared 4 bases from V and 1 base from J, leaving 11 bases between. CDR3 sequence (DNA): TGTGCCAGCAGCCAGACCGGGGGTAACTATGGCTACACCTTC. Amino acids: CASSQTGGNYGYTF.

The rearrangement joins TRBV7-9 to TRBJ2-5; 7 nucleotides line up with TRBD1. Losses at the gene ends were 5 bases for V and 2 bases for J; bases not matched to a gene: 5. CDR3 length: 14 residues. Germline V gives CDR1 SEHNR, CDR2 FQNEAQ (reference sequence). The DNA of the CDR3 is TGTGCCAGCAGCCCGGACAGGAGACAAGAGACCCAGTACTTC. Translation: CASSPDRRQETQYF. The whole variable domain, filled in from reference TRBV7-9 and TRBJ2-5, reads DTGVSQNPRHKITKRGQNVTFRCDPISEHNRLYWYRQTLGQGPEFLTYFQNEAQLEKSRLLSDRFSAERPKGSFSTLEIQRTEQGDSAMYLCASSPDRRQETQYFGPGTRLLVL.

This clone was detected only once. This chain joins TRBV10-2 and TRBJ2-7, with D unresolved. The CDR3 runs to 13 residues. Germline V gene data show CDR1 as WSHSY and CDR2 as SAAADI. Between the trimmed V and J ends, which lost 0 bases and 3 bases, there was a span of 6 bases. DNA of the CDR3: TGCGCCAGCAGTGAGTCTGCAGACTACGAGCAGTACTTC. Residues: CASSESADYEQYF.

The V gene is TRBV2, the J gene TRBJ2-3; 10 bases are shared with TRBD1. Germline V gene data show CDR1 as SNHLY and CDR2 as FYNNEI. V shed 4 bases and J 5 bases; nucleotides not matched to a gene: 6. CDR3 length equals 15 residues. CDR3 coding DNA: TGTGCCAGCAGTGTCGTGGACAGGGGGAGAGATACGCAGTATTTT. Amino acid sequence: CASSVVDRGRDTQYF.

V is TRBV7-9 and J is TRBJ2-7; D remains ambiguous. Trimming cost V 7 bases and J 2 bases, with 15 bases left between them. Germline V CDR1 and CDR2: SEHNR, FQNEAQ (reference sequence). The CDR3 is made up of 14 amino acids. The CDR3 spells CASTPPALTYEQYF. CDR3 nucleotide sequence: TGTGCCAGCACACCTCCAGCGCTAACCTACGAGCAGTACTTC.

The V gene is TRBV28, the J gene TRBJ2-7, with D tentatively TRBD2 (5 bases). Trimming shortened V by 3 bases and J by 4 bases, and 13 bases separated the two germline ends. Germline V gene sequence: CDR1 MDHEN, CDR2 SYDVKM. The CDR3 sequence is 14 residues long. CDR3 sequence (DNA): TGTGCCAGCAGTTTCCACGGGAACCCGTACGAGCAGTACTTC. Protein product: CASSFHGNPYEQYF.

This clone appeared a single time. The junction does not match germline at one end; this may be a read error. This chain joins TRBV7-7 and TRBJ2-5; 8 nucleotides agree with TRBD1. The CDR3 consists of 15 residues. Per the germline V gene, CDR1 is SSHAT and CDR2 is FNYEAQ (reference sequence). CDR3 DNA: TGTGCTAGCAGCTTACAGGGGGGAACTCAAGAGACCCAGTACTTC. It yields the protein CASSLQGGTQETQYF.

The chain carries TRBV21-1 and TRBJ1-6; TRBD1 is the table's D call, not checked against the DNA. TRBV21-1 is a pseudogene locus. The CDR3 loop spans 14 amino acids. CDR3 loop: CASRRGQTSSPLHF. The DNA of the CDR3 is TGTGCCAGCAGGCGGGGACAGACCTCGTCACCCCTCCACTTT.

This clone was picked up a small number of times. The J gene is TRBJ2-3, the V gene TRBV10-1; TRBD2 matches at 12 bases. With V trimmed by 3 bases and J by 3 bases, 1 base remained unmatched. Germline assignment: CDR1 WNHNN and CDR2 SYGVQD (reference sequence). This CDR3 region has 15 residues. The DNA for the CDR3 is TGCGCCAGCAGTGACCTAGCGGGAGGGACAGATACGCAGTATTTT. Its translation: CASSDLAGGTDTQYF.

The V call is TRBV4-1, the J call TRBJ2-5; 10 nucleotides line up with TRBD2. Unmatched junction bases numbered 18, after V lost 0 bases and J lost 5 bases. The CDR3 runs to 20 residues. The germline CDR1 and CDR2 sequences are MGHRA and YSYEKL. CDR3 DNA: TGCGCCAGCAGCCAAGATTGGGCTAGCGGGAGAGGTTTATCGCGGGAGACCCAGTACTTC. It specifies CASSQDWASGRGLSRETQYF.

CDR3 sequence (DNA): TGTGCCAGCTCACCATCGACTGACGAGCAGTACTTC. It codes for CASSPSTDEQYF. The rearrangement uses TRBV18 and TRBJ2-7; D not certain. This CDR3 has 12 residues. Germline V gene data show CDR1 as KGHSH and CDR2 as LQKENI. V gave up 2 bases and J gave up 5 bases, with 7 bases separating them.

The rearrangement joins TRBV5-1 to TRBJ2-3; 8 nucleotides match TRBD1. The germline V gene has CDR1 SGHRS and CDR2 YFSETQ. The V and J ends lost 1 base and 6 bases, in that order; junction bases with no gene match: 10. The CDR3 spans 16 residues. CDR3 amino acids: CASSLSGQGGLDTQYF. The CDR3 DNA follows: TGCGCCAGCAGCTTGAGTGGACAGGGTGGATTGGATACGCAGTATTTT.

This CDR3 reads CASRTASEEKLFF. The CDR3 nucleotides are TGTGCCAGTAGGACGGCCTCGGAGGAAAAACTGTTTTTT. The chain recombines TRBV19 with TRBJ1-4, with D hard to call. Germline V gene lookup returns CDR1 LNHDA and CDR2 SQIVND (reference sequence). The germline V and J ends were trimmed by 6 bases and 8 bases, with 13 bases remaining between them. The CDR3 totals 13 residues.

The chain links TRBV11-3 to TRBJ2-1; 10 nucleotides agree with TRBD2. V was pared by 0 bases and J by 3 bases, with 8 bases of the junction left unmatched. This CDR3 comprises 18 residues. Looked up from germline, CDR1 is SGHNT and CDR2 is YENEEA. CDR3 DNA sequence: TGTGCCAGCAGCTTAGAAAAAGGCCTAGCGGGAGACTACAATGAGCAGTTCTTC. Protein sequence: CASSLEKGLAGDYNEQFF.

This clone was counted a single time. This rearrangement joins TRBV6-1 to TRBJ2-7; D is perhaps TRBD1 (6 bases). Trimming removed 2 bases from V and 9 bases from J, with 14 bases in between. The CDR3 loop spans 13 amino acids. The germline gives CDR1 MNHNS, CDR2 SASEGT. DNA for the CDR3: TGTGCCAGCAGTGAATATGCAGGGGACGGGCAGTACTTC. Its protein is CASSEYAGDGQYF.

This chain links TRBV9 with TRBJ2-3; TRBD1 aligns across 11 bases. V gave up 0 bases and J gave up 2 bases; unmatched junction bases: 5. The CDR3 has 17 residues. Germline V gives CDR1 SGDLS, CDR2 YYNGEE. CDR3 loop: CASSVVGTGGVTDTQYF. As DNA, the CDR3 is TGTGCCAGCAGCGTAGTTGGGACAGGGGGTGTCACAGATACGCAGTATTTT.

This clone appeared a single time. The genes are TRBV7-9 and TRBJ2-5; D is uncertain. The CDR3 loop spans 13 amino acids. CDR1 and CDR2 (germline): SEHNR, FQNEAQ (reference sequence). Deletions cut 10 bases from V and 1 base from J, with 13 bases between. The CDR3 reads CAISKASQETQYF. In DNA form, the CDR3 reads TGTGCCATCTCGAAGGCTAGCCAAGAGACCCAGTACTTC.

This clone was recorded once. The chain recombines TRBV2 with TRBJ2-3; TRBD2 agrees at 13 bases. Per germline, CDR1 SNHLY and CDR2 FYNNEI. V shed 7 bases, J shed 1 base, and the junction held 14 bases outside the gene matches. The CDR3 contains 19 residues. Written as DNA, the CDR3 is TGTGCCAGCAAAGGGACTAGCGGGATGATAGAGTTCGGCACAGATACGCAGTATTTT. Translation: CASKGTSGMIEFGTDTQYF.

The chain joins TRBV27 to TRBJ2-1; no reliable D call. Germline CDR1 reads MNHEY; CDR2 reads SMNVEV (reference sequence). The CDR3 runs to 15 residues. The V gene lost 4 bases and the J gene lost 10 bases, with 20 bases spanning the gap. This chain's CDR3 is CASSSTFGSPPEQFF. Here the CDR3 DNA reads TGTGCCAGCAGTTCGACTTTCGGGTCGCCGCCAGAGCAGTTCTTC.

This clone has only one observation. The chain combines TRBV28 with TRBJ2-7, with TRBD1 identical over 7 bases. Germline trimming cut 2 bases from V and 3 bases from J; bases unmatched to any gene: 4. In germline, CDR1 is MDHEN, CDR2 SYDVKM. The length of the CDR3 is 14 residues. Here the CDR3 DNA reads TGTGCCAGCAGTTTAGGGACAGTTGACTACGAGCAGTACTTC. Its translation: CASSLGTVDYEQYF. Full variable domain (outside the CDR3, taken from reference TRBV28 and TRBJ2-7): DVKVTQSSRYLVKRTGEKVFLECVQDMDHENMFWYRQDPGLGLRLIYFSYDVKMKEKGDIPEGYSVSREKKERFSLILESASTNQTSMYLCASSLGTVDYEQYFGPGTRLTVT.